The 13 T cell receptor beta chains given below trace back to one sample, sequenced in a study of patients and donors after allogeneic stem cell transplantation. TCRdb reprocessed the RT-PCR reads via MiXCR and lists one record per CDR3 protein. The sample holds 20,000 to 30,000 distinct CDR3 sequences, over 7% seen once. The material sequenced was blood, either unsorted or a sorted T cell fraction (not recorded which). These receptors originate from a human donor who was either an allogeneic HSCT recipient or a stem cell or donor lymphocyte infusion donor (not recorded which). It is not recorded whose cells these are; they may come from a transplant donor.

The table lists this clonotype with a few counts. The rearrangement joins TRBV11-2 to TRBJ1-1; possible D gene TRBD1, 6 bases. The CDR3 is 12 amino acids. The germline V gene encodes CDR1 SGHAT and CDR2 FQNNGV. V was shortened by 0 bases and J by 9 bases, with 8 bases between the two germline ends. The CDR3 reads CASSLDRGQAFF. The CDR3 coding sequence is TGTGCCAGCAGCTTAGACAGGGGCCAAGCTTTCTTT. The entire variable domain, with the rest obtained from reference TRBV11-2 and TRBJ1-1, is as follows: EAGVAQSPRYKIIEKRQSVAFWCNPISGHATLYWYQQILGQGPKLLIQFQNNGVVDDSQLPKDRFSAERLKGVDSTLKIQPAKLEDSAVYLCASSLDRGQAFFGQGTRLTVV.

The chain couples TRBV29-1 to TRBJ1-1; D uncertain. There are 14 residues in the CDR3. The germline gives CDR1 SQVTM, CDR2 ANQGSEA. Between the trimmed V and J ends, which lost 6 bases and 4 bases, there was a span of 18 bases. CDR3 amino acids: CSVLPPLGSTEAFF. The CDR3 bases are TGCAGCGTCCTGCCACCCCTTGGTAGCACTGAAGCTTTCTTT.

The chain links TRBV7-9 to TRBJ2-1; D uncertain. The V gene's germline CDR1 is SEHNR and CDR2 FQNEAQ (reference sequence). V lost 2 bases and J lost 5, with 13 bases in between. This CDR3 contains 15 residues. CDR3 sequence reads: CASSLSGHRHNEQFF. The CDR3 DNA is TGTGCCAGCAGCTTATCAGGCCACAGACACAATGAGCAGTTCTTC.

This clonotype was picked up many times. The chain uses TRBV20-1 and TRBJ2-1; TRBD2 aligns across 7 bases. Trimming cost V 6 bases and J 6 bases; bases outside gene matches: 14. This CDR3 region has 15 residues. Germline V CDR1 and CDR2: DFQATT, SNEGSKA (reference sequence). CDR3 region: CSAEDSGSPFNEQFF. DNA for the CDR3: TGCAGTGCCGAGGATAGCGGGTCGCCATTCAATGAGCAGTTCTTC.

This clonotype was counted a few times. The CDR3 coding sequence is TGTGCCAGCAGCCCCCGGGAGGCAGGGAACTCCTACGAGCAGTACTTC. Residues: CASSPREAGNSYEQYF. The rearrangement links TRBV7-9 to TRBJ2-7; the match to TRBD2 covers 7 bases. The CDR3 is made up of 16 amino acids. Germline V CDR1 and CDR2: SEHNR, FQNEAQ (reference sequence). J was trimmed by 0 bases and V by 5 bases; bases with no gene match: 10.

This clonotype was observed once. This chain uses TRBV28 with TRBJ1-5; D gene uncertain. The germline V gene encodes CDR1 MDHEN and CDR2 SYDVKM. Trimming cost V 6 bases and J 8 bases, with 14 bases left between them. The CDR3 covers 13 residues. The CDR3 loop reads CASRKRPGEPQHF. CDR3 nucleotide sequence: TGTGCCAGCAGAAAGCGGCCCGGGGAGCCCCAGCATTTT.

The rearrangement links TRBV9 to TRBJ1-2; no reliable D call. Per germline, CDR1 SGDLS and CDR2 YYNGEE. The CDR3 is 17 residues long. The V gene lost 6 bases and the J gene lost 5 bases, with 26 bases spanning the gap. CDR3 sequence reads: CASTASVGLTTDYGYTF. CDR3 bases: TGTGCCAGCACCGCGTCGGTGGGTTTAACAACCGATTATGGCTACACCTTC.

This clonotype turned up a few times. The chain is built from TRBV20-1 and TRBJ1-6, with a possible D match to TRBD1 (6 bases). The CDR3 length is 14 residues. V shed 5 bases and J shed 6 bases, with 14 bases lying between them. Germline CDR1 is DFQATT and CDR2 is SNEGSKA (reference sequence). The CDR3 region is CSAQKQGINSPLHF. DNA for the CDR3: TGCAGTGCTCAAAAGCAGGGGATTAATTCACCCCTCCACTTT.

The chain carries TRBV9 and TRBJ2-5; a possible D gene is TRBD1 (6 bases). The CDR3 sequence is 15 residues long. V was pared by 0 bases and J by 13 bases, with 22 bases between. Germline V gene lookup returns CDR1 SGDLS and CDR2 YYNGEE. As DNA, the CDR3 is TGTGCCAGCAGCGTAGAGGCGGCAGGGGTGGGGTGGAGGTACTTC. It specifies CASSVEAAGVGWRYF.

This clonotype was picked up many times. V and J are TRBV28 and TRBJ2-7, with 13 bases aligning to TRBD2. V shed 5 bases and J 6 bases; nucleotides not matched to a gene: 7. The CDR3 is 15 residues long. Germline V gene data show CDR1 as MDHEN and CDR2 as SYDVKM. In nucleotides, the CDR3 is TGTGCCAGCAGTCAACAGACTAGCGGGAGGCGCGAGCAGTACTTC. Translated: CASSQQTSGRREQYF.

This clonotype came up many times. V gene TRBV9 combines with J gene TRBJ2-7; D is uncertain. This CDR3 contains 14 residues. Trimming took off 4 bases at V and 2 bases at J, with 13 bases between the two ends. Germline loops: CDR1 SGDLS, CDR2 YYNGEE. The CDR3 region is CASSYSTGTYEQYF. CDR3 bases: TGTGCCAGCAGCTACAGCACCGGTACCTACGAGCAGTACTTC.

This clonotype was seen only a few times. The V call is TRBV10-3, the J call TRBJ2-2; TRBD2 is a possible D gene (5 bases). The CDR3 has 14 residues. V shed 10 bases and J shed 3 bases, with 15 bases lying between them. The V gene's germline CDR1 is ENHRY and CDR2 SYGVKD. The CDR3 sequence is CATRRLADTGELFF. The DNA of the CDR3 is TGTGCCACCCGGCGGCTAGCAGACACCGGGGAGCTGTTTTTT.

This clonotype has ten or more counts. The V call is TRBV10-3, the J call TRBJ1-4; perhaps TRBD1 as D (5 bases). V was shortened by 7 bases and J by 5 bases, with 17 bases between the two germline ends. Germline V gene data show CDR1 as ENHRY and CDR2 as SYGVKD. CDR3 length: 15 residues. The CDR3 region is CAITHPDIQNEKLFF. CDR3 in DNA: TGTGCCATCACCCATCCGGACATACAGAATGAAAAACTGTTTTTT.